One sample yielded the 29 T cell receptor beta chains listed below, sequenced in a study of CD8 T cells in Susac syndrome. Reverse transcription of roughly 0.45 to 1 ug RNA was performed with random hexamers. MiXCR, applied by TCRdb to the immunoSEQ multiplex PCR reads, yields one record per CDR3 protein. The sample records around 170,000 distinct CDR3 sequences, around 95% being singletons. What was sequenced was CD4+ T cells from PBMCs. The receptors shown here come from a human donor with Susac syndrome.

This chain joins TRBV7-8 and TRBJ2-1, with TRBD2 identical over 10 bases. Germline values: CDR1 SGHVS, CDR2 FQNEAQ. This CDR3 has 16 residues. The trim removed 5 bases at V and 4 bases at J, leaving 8 bases unmatched. CDR3 sequence reads: CASSGYSGGAYNEQFF. For the CDR3, the DNA is TGTGCCAGCAGCGGCTACAGCGGGGGGGCTTACAATGAGCAGTTCTTC.

The chain recombines TRBV19 with TRBJ1-1, with D possibly matching TRBD1 (5 bases). Germline V gene lookup returns CDR1 LNHDA and CDR2 SQIVND (reference sequence). The germline V and J ends were trimmed by 7 bases and 1 base, with 19 bases remaining between them. This CDR3 comprises 16 residues. Here the CDR3 DNA reads TGTGCCAGTAATTACAAACCGGGGCGGAAGAACACTGAAGCTTTCTTT. This encodes CASNYKPGRKNTEAFF. Using reference TRBV19 and TRBJ1-1 for the parts outside the CDR3, the full variable domain is DGGITQSPKYLFRKEGQNVTLSCEQNLNHDAMYWYRQDPGQGLRLIYYSQIVNDFQKGDIAEGYSVSREKKESFPLTVTSAQKNPTAFYLCASNYKPGRKNTEAFFGQGTRLTVV.

The chain carries TRBV7-3 and TRBJ1-2, with 7 bases matching TRBD1. J lost 2 bases, V lost 1 base, and 4 bases had no gene match. Per the germline V gene, CDR1 is SGHTA and CDR2 is FQGTGA. The CDR3 loop spans 15 amino acids. DNA of the CDR3: TGTGCCAGCAGCTTAAAAGGGGGCGGCAACTATGGCTACACCTTC. This sequence encodes CASSLKGGGNYGYTF.

The rearrangement links TRBV2 to TRBJ2-1; D might be TRBD2 (6 bases). The CDR3 is 11 amino acids. CDR1 is SNHLY, CDR2 FYNNEI, per germline. The V gene lost 11 bases and the J gene lost 10 bases, with 15 bases spanning the gap. The CDR3 DNA is TGTGCCGCCCCGCTAGCGCGCGAGCAGTTCTTC. Its protein is CAAPLAREQFF.

V usage is TRBV20-1 and J usage is TRBJ1-3; D perhaps matches TRBD1 (5 bases). The CDR3 sequence is 15 residues long. Trimming left V 6 bases short and J 0 bases short, with 15 bases between. CDR1 DFQATT and CDR2 SNEGSKA come from the germline V gene (reference sequence). The CDR3 DNA sequence: TGCAGTGCCAGGGACCTTAGCTTCTCTGGAAACACCATATATTTT. Its protein product is CSARDLSFSGNTIYF.

The rearrangement joins TRBV5-1 to TRBJ2-5; D uncertain. Germline V lookup: CDR1 SGHRS, CDR2 YFSETQ. Trimming removed 0 bases at V and 5 bases at J, with 11 bases between. CDR3 length: 14 residues. CDR3 nucleotide sequence: TGCGCCAGCAGCTTGGTCAGTATAGATGAGACCCAGTACTTC. Amino acid sequence: CASSLVSIDETQYF.

CDR3 sequence: CASSPRESNQPQHF. The CDR3, as DNA: TGTGCCAGCAGTCCCAGGGAAAGCAATCAGCCCCAGCATTTT. The chain is built from TRBV12-3 or TRBV12-4 and TRBJ1-5; a possible D gene is TRBD1 (5 bases). Trimming removed 5 bases from V and 1 base from J, with 9 bases in between. This CDR3 is 14 amino acids long.

V and J are TRBV12-3 or TRBV12-4 and TRBJ2-5, with TRBD1 matching over 7 bases. The ends lost 1 base at V and 7 bases at J; junction bases unmatched: 6. This CDR3 has 14 amino acids. The CDR3 protein is CASSLGWPGGTQYF. The CDR3, as DNA: TGTGCCAGCAGTTTAGGTTGGCCAGGGGGGACCCAGTACTTC.

The chain joins TRBV27 to TRBJ1-1; TRBD1 matches 8 bases. The germline CDR1 and CDR2 sequences are MNHEY and SMNVEV (reference sequence). The CDR3 sequence is 14 residues long. After removal of 5 bases from V and 3 bases from J, the junction contained 5 bases not matched to a gene. The CDR3 DNA is TGTGCCAGCAGTCTTACAGGGGGGCACACTGAAGCTTTCTTT. This sequence encodes CASSLTGGHTEAFF.

The rearrangement links TRBV10-2 to TRBJ2-7; no clear D. CDR1 is WSHSY, CDR2 SAAADI, per germline. CDR3 size: 14 residues. V lost 10 bases and J 3 bases, leaving 19 bases between the germline ends. The CDR3 DNA reads TGCGCCACCTCCCCCGAAGCTCATTTCTACGAGCAGTACTTC. Protein sequence: CATSPEAHFYEQYF.

V and J are TRBV30 and TRBJ1-2, with a possible D match to TRBD1 (6 bases). Trimming took off 0 bases at V and 8 bases at J, with 16 bases between the two ends. Germline V lookup: CDR1 GTSNPN, CDR2 SVGIG (reference sequence). This CDR3 region has 14 residues. CDR3: CAWSVAGRGGGYTF. DNA of the CDR3: TGTGCCTGGAGTGTAGCGGGCAGGGGTGGGGGCTACACCTTC.

The chain uses TRBV12-3 or TRBV12-4 and TRBJ1-2; D is perhaps TRBD1 (5 bases). This CDR3 is built from 15 residues. V lost 7 bases and J 4 bases, leaving 19 bases between the germline ends. CDR3 loop: CASTDGTVGSYGYTF. DNA of the CDR3: TGTGCCAGCACCGACGGGACGGTTGGATCCTATGGCTACACCTTC.

The chain joins TRBV30 to TRBJ2-5, with unresolved D. The V end was cut by 0 bases, the J end by 5 bases, with 10 bases between. The CDR3 spans 13 residues. Germline V gives CDR1 GTSNPN, CDR2 SVGIG (reference sequence). CDR3 in amino acids: CAWSVLSVETQYF. DNA for the CDR3: TGTGCCTGGAGTGTCTTATCGGTGGAGACCCAGTACTTC.

This clonotype was found a few times. The chain recombines TRBV5-5 with TRBJ2-1; TRBD2 matches at 10 bases. The CDR3 runs to 15 residues. Germline loops: CDR1 SGHKS, CDR2 YYEKEE (reference sequence). V lost 5 bases and J lost 2; bases outside the gene matches: 4. The CDR3 is CASSLLAGTYNEQFF. CDR3 sequence (DNA): TGTGCCAGCAGTTTACTAGCGGGGACCTACAATGAGCAGTTCTTC.

The chain links TRBV19 to TRBJ2-3; D is ambiguous. Germline V gene lookup returns CDR1 LNHDA and CDR2 SQIVND (reference sequence). Trimming removed 8 bases from V and 2 bases from J, with 5 bases in between. The CDR3 spans 11 residues. The CDR3 here is CASSTTDTQYF. The DNA of the CDR3 is TGTGCCAGTTCAACCACAGATACGCAGTATTTT.

The chain carries TRBV20-1 and TRBJ2-1; D is perhaps TRBD1 (6 bases). The length of the CDR3 is 14 residues. Germline V gene sequence: CDR1 DFQATT, CDR2 SNEGSKA (reference sequence). V was shortened by 1 base and J by 4 bases, with 11 bases between the two germline ends. In nucleotides, the CDR3 is TGCAGTGCTAGAGGACAGGCACAATACAATGAGCAGTTCTTC. This codes for CSARGQAQYNEQFF.

The gene calls are TRBV2 and TRBJ1-5; maybe TRBD1 (6 bases). Germline assignment: CDR1 SNHLY and CDR2 FYNNEI. The CDR3 loop spans 13 amino acids. V lost 7 bases to trimming and J lost 3 bases, with 10 bases between them. CDR3 DNA sequence: TGTGCCAGCATATGGGACACCAATCAGCCCCAGCATTTT. Its translation is CASIWDTNQPQHF.

V is TRBV12-3 or TRBV12-4 and J is TRBJ2-7; TRBD2 aligns across 7 bases. This CDR3 spans 14 amino acids. V lost 3 bases, J lost 3 bases, and 5 bases stayed unmatched. CDR3 amino acids: CASSFGGGVYEQYF. The CDR3 coding sequence is TGTGCCAGCAGTTTTGGCGGGGGAGTCTACGAGCAGTACTTC.

This clonotype was detected once. The V call is TRBV12-5, the J call TRBJ1-1; no definite D call. Looked up from germline, CDR1 is LGHNT and CDR2 is FRNRAP. The CDR3 is 18 residues long. V was trimmed by 0 bases and J by 1 base, leaving 18 bases between them. CDR3 DNA sequence: TGTGCTAGTGGTTTGGTACTTCCCCCGGGAGCGCGGAACACTGAAGCTTTCTTT. Protein sequence: CASGLVLPPGARNTEAFF.

The chain employs TRBV7-9 and TRBJ1-5; no clear D gene. Germline loops: CDR1 SEHNR, CDR2 FQNEAQ (reference sequence). CDR3 length: 15 residues. V was cut by 5 bases and J by 5 bases, with 16 bases left in between. The CDR3 spells CASSRRLGPDQPQHF. The CDR3 bases are TGTGCCAGCAGCCGACGCTTAGGGCCGGATCAGCCCCAGCATTTT.

This chain links TRBV24-1 with TRBJ2-1; D possibly corresponds to TRBD2 (6 bases). This CDR3 region has 15 residues. The V end lost 3 bases, the J end lost 5 bases, and 13 bases lay between the germline ends. Looked up from germline, CDR1 is KGHDR and CDR2 is SFDVKD. The CDR3: CATSDRRGNDNEQFF. The CDR3 DNA is TGTGCCACCAGTGATAGGCGGGGAAACGACAATGAGCAGTTCTTC.

The chain employs TRBV6-5 and TRBJ1-2; D might be TRBD1 (5 bases). CDR3 length equals 18 residues. The germline CDR1 and CDR2 sequences are MNHEY and SVGAGI. V lost 2 bases and J lost 0, with 19 bases in between. As DNA, the CDR3 is TGTGCCAGCAGTTACCCGATTTTGGGACTCGCAGCTAACTATGGCTACACCTTC. Its protein product is CASSYPILGLAANYGYTF.

The V call is TRBV20-1, the J call TRBJ2-7; D perhaps matches TRBD2 (5 bases). CDR1 and CDR2 from the germline V gene are DFQATT and SNEGSKA (reference sequence). Trimming left V 3 bases short and J 3 bases short, with 6 bases between. The CDR3 covers 11 residues. The CDR3 region is CSASRDYEQYF. CDR3 DNA sequence: TGCAGTGCTAGCCGGGACTACGAGCAGTACTTC.

The chain carries TRBV12-3 or TRBV12-4 and TRBJ1-2; no clear D gene. Trimming pared 2 bases from V and 7 bases from J, leaving 11 bases between. This CDR3 is 13 amino acids long. CDR3 nucleotides: TGTGCCAGCAGTTTAACAGAACTATCTGGCTACACCTTC. Residues: CASSLTELSGYTF.

V is TRBV9 and J is TRBJ1-1, with a possible D match to TRBD1 (5 bases). Germline V gene sequence: CDR1 SGDLS, CDR2 YYNGEE. The CDR3 is 14 amino acids. Trimming removed 4 bases from V and 3 bases from J, with 13 bases in between. This chain's CDR3 is CASSTEGRDTEAFF. The CDR3 region has the DNA TGTGCCAGCAGCACCGAGGGCAGGGACACTGAAGCTTTCTTT.

The chain links TRBV4-3 to TRBJ1-1; maybe TRBD1 (5 bases). The ends were cut back, 7 bases at V and 4 bases at J, with 13 bases in the middle. The CDR3 loop spans 13 amino acids. CDR1 is LGHNA, CDR2 YSLEER, per germline. The CDR3 spells CASTGVQGTEAFF. In DNA, the CDR3 is TGCGCCAGCACTGGGGTGCAGGGCACTGAAGCTTTCTTT.

This clonotype occurred once. The rearrangement joins TRBV6-5 to TRBJ2-7; perhaps TRBD2 as D (5 bases). Germline V CDR1 and CDR2: MNHEY, SVGAGI. The CDR3 has 12 residues. With 8 bases removed from V and 3 bases from J, the gap between germline ends came to 11 bases. The CDR3 bases are TGTGCCAGCGGGGAGTCCTTCTACGAGCAGTACTTC. It codes for CASGESFYEQYF.

The chain has TRBV20-1 and TRBJ2-7, with a possible D match to TRBD1 (5 bases). This CDR3 contains 13 residues. Germline V gives CDR1 DFQATT, CDR2 SNEGSKA (reference sequence). V lost 6 bases and J lost 5, with 17 bases in between. The CDR3 DNA is TGCAGTGCGCCAAAAACGCAGGGAAACGAGCAGTACTTC. Protein product: CSAPKTQGNEQYF.

V and J are TRBV30 and TRBJ2-2; D call uncertain. The CDR3 totals 14 residues. V was trimmed by 2 bases and J by 2 bases, leaving 9 bases between them. Per the germline V gene, CDR1 is GTSNPN and CDR2 is SVGIG (reference sequence). CDR3 protein: CAWSRLGNTGELFF. DNA for the CDR3: TGTGCCTGGAGTAGGTTGGGAAACACCGGGGAGCTGTTTTTT.